Each of the 24 T cell receptor beta chains below was sequenced from the same sample in a study of T-cell reconstitution after alpha-beta-depleted transplantation in children. Unique molecular identifiers featured in how the TCRbeta library was prepared. From the PCR reads, TCRdb called clonotypes with MiXCR, one entry per CDR3 protein. The sample holds 780,000 or so distinct CDR3 sequences, 15% to 20% seen once. Sequences were derived from PBMCs, mostly from graft donor cells, sampled 360 days after TCRalphabeta/CD19-depleted stem cell transplant. These receptors all stem from a male patient younger than 18 who had a stem cell transplant for acute lymphoblastic leukemia, so the T cells may come from the graft donor.

In this sample, this clonotype turned up many times. This rearrangement joins TRBV3-1 to TRBJ2-1; D is perhaps TRBD1 (6 bases). Trimming took off 2 bases at V and 9 bases at J, with 14 bases between the two ends. This CDR3 spans 14 amino acids. CDR1 and CDR2 (germline): LGHDT, YNNKEL (reference sequence). The CDR3 nucleotides are TGTGCCAGCAGCCAACATACAGGGCGAGGTGAGCAGTTCTTC. Translated, it gives CASSQHTGRGEQFF.

This clonotype appeared many times. The V call is TRBV7-2, the J call TRBJ2-1; D not certain. In germline, CDR1 is SGHTA, CDR2 FQGNSA. V shed 5 bases and J shed 9 bases, with 11 bases lying between them. This CDR3 has 12 residues. The CDR3 sequence is CASSPLRFEQFF. DNA of the CDR3: TGTGCCAGCAGCCCTTTACGTTTTGAGCAGTTCTTC.

The V and J genes are TRBV5-1 and TRBJ2-1, with a tentative D call TRBD2 (6 bases). The CDR3 loop spans 15 amino acids. CDR1 is SGHRS, CDR2 YFSETQ, per germline. The V and J ends lost 2 bases and 4 bases respectively, with 13 bases between them. For the CDR3, the DNA is TGCGCCAGCAGCTTCTGGGACTTAGCTTACAATGAGCAGTTCTTC. Its translation is CASSFWDLAYNEQFF. The variable domain in full, completed from reference TRBV5-1 and TRBJ2-1, reads KAGVTQTPRYLIKTRGQQVTLSCSPISGHRSVSWYQQTPGQGLQFLFEYFSETQRNKGNFPGRFSGRQFSNSRSEMNVSTLELGDSALYLCASSFWDLAYNEQFFGPGTRLTVL.

This sequence joins TRBV30 and TRBJ2-1; perhaps TRBD2 as D (6 bases). Germline V gene lookup returns CDR1 GTSNPN and CDR2 SVGIG (reference sequence). The length of the CDR3 is 13 residues. Trimming removed 3 bases at V and 3 bases at J, with 9 bases between. CDR3 amino acids: CAWSPGGYNEQFF. The CDR3 nucleotides read TGTGCCTGGAGCCCCGGGGGCTACAATGAGCAGTTCTTC.

The chain uses TRBV4-3 and TRBJ2-7; 11 nucleotides agree with TRBD2. Germline V gene data show CDR1 as LGHNA and CDR2 as YSLEER. The J segment lost 0 bases and the V segment lost 2 bases, leaving 24 bases of the junction unmatched. This CDR3 is 23 amino acids long. The CDR3 region has the DNA TGCGCCAGCAGCCAAATAGGGGGGTCCGGGACTAGCGGAGGGAACTACCCCTCCTACGAGCAGTACTTC. Amino acids: CASSQIGGSGTSGGNYPSYEQYF.

There are many counts of this clonotype. The gene calls are TRBV5-5 and TRBJ2-3; TRBD2 matches at 7 bases. The CDR3 covers 15 residues. CDR1 and CDR2 from the germline V gene are SGHKS and YYEKEE (reference sequence). V lost 4 bases to trimming and J lost 4 bases; unmatched junction nucleotides: 9. CDR3: CASSHRPGGADTQYF. CDR3 coding DNA: TGTGCCAGCAGCCACCGTCCGGGAGGCGCAGATACGCAGTATTTT. Full variable domain (outside the CDR3, taken from reference TRBV5-5 and TRBJ2-3): DAGVTQSPTHLIKTRGQQVTLRCSPISGHKSVSWYQQVLGQGPQFIFQYYEKEERGRGNFPDRFSARQFPNYSSELNVNALLLGDSALYLCASSHRPGGADTQYFGPGTRLTVL.

This clonotype was seen only a few times. This chain connects TRBV29-1 to TRBJ1-2; D is undetermined. Germline-derived CDR1 and CDR2 are SQVTM and ANQGSEA. Trimming cost V 2 bases and J 8 bases, with 12 bases left between them. The CDR3 consists of 12 residues. The CDR3 DNA follows: TGCAGCGTTGAAAGGGAGCCGGGGGGCTACACCTTC. The encoded protein is CSVEREPGGYTF. The whole variable domain, filled in from reference TRBV29-1 and TRBJ1-2, reads SAVISQKPSRDICQRGTSLTIQCQVDSQVTMMFWYRQQPGQSLTLIATANQGSEATYESGFVIDKFPISRPNLTFSTLTVSNMSPEDSSIYLCSVEREPGGYTFGSGTRLTVV.

This clonotype was detected a few times. The chain links TRBV6-1 to TRBJ2-3; 8 nucleotides agree with TRBD2. Germline V lookup: CDR1 MNHNS, CDR2 SASEGT. This CDR3 spans 16 amino acids. With V trimmed by 6 bases and J by 5 bases, 13 bases remained unmatched. The CDR3 DNA is TGTGCCAGCAGCCCTACTAGCGGCCTGGTGGGAGATACGCAGTATTTT. Amino acid sequence: CASSPTSGLVGDTQYF.

The chain joins TRBV9 to TRBJ1-2; weak D call: TRBD1 (6 bases). The germline V gene has CDR1 SGDLS and CDR2 YYNGEE. V was trimmed by 3 bases and J by 5 bases, leaving 8 bases between them. This CDR3 is built from 12 residues. CDR3 sequence reads: CASSGTVYGYTF. In DNA, the CDR3 is TGTGCCAGCAGCGGGACAGTGTATGGCTACACCTTC.

This clonotype was found a few times. The CDR3 bases are TGTGCCAGCAAGAAATCCGGGAGGCACGACGAGCAGTACTTC. It specifies CASKKSGRHDEQYF. The gene calls are TRBV6-2 or TRBV6-3 and TRBJ2-7; 7 bases agree with TRBD2. Germline CDR1 is MNHEY and CDR2 is SVGEGT. V shed 7 bases and J 5 bases; nucleotides not matched to a gene: 11. CDR3 length: 14 amino acids.

This chain joins TRBV9 and TRBJ2-7, with D possibly being TRBD1 (6 bases). V was shortened by 7 bases and J by 2 bases, with 13 bases between the two germline ends. The CDR3 runs to 13 residues. The V gene's germline CDR1 is SGDLS and CDR2 YYNGEE. This CDR3 is CASGSGAPYEQYF. The CDR3 nucleotides are TGTGCCAGCGGCTCAGGGGCCCCCTACGAGCAGTACTTC.

The rearrangement links TRBV5-1 to TRBJ1-6, with 8 bases lining up with TRBD1. Germline trimming cut 2 bases from V and 9 bases from J; bases unmatched to any gene: 16. The CDR3 covers 18 residues. Germline assignment: CDR1 SGHRS and CDR2 YFSETQ. CDR3 region: CASSFLLYGTGGSSPLHF. Here the CDR3 DNA reads TGCGCCAGCAGCTTTTTACTCTACGGGACAGGTGGGAGTTCACCCCTCCACTTT. The full variable domain, its missing parts supplied by reference TRBV5-1 and TRBJ1-6, is KAGVTQTPRYLIKTRGQQVTLSCSPISGHRSVSWYQQTPGQGLQFLFEYFSETQRNKGNFPGRFSGRQFSNSRSEMNVSTLELGDSALYLCASSFLLYGTGGSSPLHFGNGTRLTVT.

The chain recombines TRBV20-1 with TRBJ2-7; D possibly corresponds to TRBD1 (6 bases). From germline, CDR1 is DFQATT and CDR2 SNEGSKA (reference sequence). The CDR3 has 14 amino acids. The ends were cut back, 4 bases at V and 0 bases at J, with 13 bases in the middle. The CDR3 loop reads CSAITGFSSYEQYF. The CDR3 region has the DNA TGCAGTGCTATAACAGGGTTTAGCTCCTACGAGCAGTACTTC.

This rearrangement joins TRBV5-1 to TRBJ2-2; 9 bases are shared with TRBD2. Trimming took 4 bases from V and 3 from J; bases not matched to a gene: 4. CDR3 size: 15 residues. The germline V gene has CDR1 SGHRS and CDR2 YFSETQ. CDR3 DNA: TGCGCCAGCAGCAGGCTAGCGGGGTACACCGGGGAGCTGTTTTTT. Translated, it gives CASSRLAGYTGELFF.

The J gene is TRBJ2-7, the V gene TRBV4-2, with D perhaps matching TRBD1 or TRBD2 (7 bases each). With 3 bases removed from V and 0 bases from J, the gap between germline ends came to 18 bases. From germline, CDR1 is LGHNA and CDR2 YNFKEQ. The CDR3 extends over 17 amino acids. The CDR3 loop is CASSHQGGAQSSYEQYF. In DNA, the CDR3 is TGTGCCAGCAGCCACCAGGGGGGGGCACAGAGCTCCTACGAGCAGTACTTC.

At least ten counts were recorded for this clonotype. The chain combines TRBV28 with TRBJ1-2, with unresolved D. Germline CDR1 reads MDHEN; CDR2 reads SYDVKM. V was shortened by 0 bases and J by 2 bases, with 13 bases between the two germline ends. The CDR3 has 16 residues. CDR3 DNA: TGTGCCAGCAGTTTATGGGGCAATTTAGAAAACTATGGCTACACCTTC. Amino acid sequence: CASSLWGNLENYGYTF.

This clonotype was detected only a few times. This sequence joins TRBV7-8 and TRBJ2-1; D call uncertain. Per germline, CDR1 SGHVS and CDR2 FQNEAQ. Between the trimmed V and J ends, which lost 2 bases and 1 base, there was a span of 12 bases. This CDR3 has 16 residues. For the CDR3, the DNA is TGTGCCAGCAGCTTAATAGTCGTAAGTTCCTACAATGAGCAGTTCTTC. This sequence encodes CASSLIVVSSYNEQFF.

In its sample, this clonotype was seen a few times. V gene TRBV9 combines with J gene TRBJ2-5, with D perhaps matching TRBD2 (5 bases). Germline V CDR1 and CDR2: SGDLS, YYNGEE. With 1 base removed from V and 0 bases from J, the gap between germline ends came to 10 bases. The CDR3 consists of 15 residues. The CDR3 is CASSVRAAYQETQYF. The DNA of the CDR3 is TGTGCCAGCAGCGTACGAGCGGCGTACCAAGAGACCCAGTACTTC.

This clonotype was seen more than once but under ten times. The genes are TRBV4-1 and TRBJ2-1; 8 nucleotides agree with TRBD2. CDR3 length equals 15 residues. V dropped 4 bases and J dropped 2; count of bases not matched to a gene: 4. The germline V gene has CDR1 MGHRA and CDR2 YSYEKL. The CDR3 is CASSRIGGAYNEQFF. In DNA, the CDR3 is TGCGCCAGCAGCCGAATCGGGGGGGCCTACAATGAGCAGTTCTTC.

This sequence joins TRBV4-1 and TRBJ2-1; 8 nucleotides match TRBD2. The length of the CDR3 is 15 residues. Losses at the gene ends were 4 bases for V and 6 bases for J; bases not matched to a gene: 8. Germline-derived CDR1 and CDR2 are MGHRA and YSYEKL. CDR3 sequence: CASSPGLVDSNEQFF. The CDR3 nucleotides read TGCGCCAGCAGCCCGGGACTAGTGGATAGCAATGAGCAGTTCTTC.

This clonotype was seen only a few times. The genes are TRBV7-2 and TRBJ1-1, with D maybe TRBD1 (6 bases). The CDR3 loop spans 15 amino acids. V was shortened by 5 bases and J by 3 bases, with 16 bases between the two germline ends. Per germline, CDR1 SGHTA and CDR2 FQGNSA. In DNA, the CDR3 is TGTGCCAGCAGCGTAGACAGGCGCCCGGACACTGAAGCTTTCTTT. As protein: CASSVDRRPDTEAFF. Together with reference TRBV7-2 and TRBJ1-1, the CDR3 gives the full variable domain: GAGVSQSPSNKVTEKGKDVELRCDPISGHTALYWYRQSLGQGLEFLIYFQGNSAPDKSGLPSDRFSAERTGGSVSTLTIQRTQQEDSAVYLCASSVDRRPDTEAFFGQGTRLTVV.

At least ten counts were recorded for this clonotype. The chain joins TRBV15 to TRBJ1-1, with a weak D call TRBD1 (6 bases). This CDR3 spans 14 amino acids. Germline-derived CDR1 and CDR2 are LNHNV and YYDKDF (reference sequence). V was shortened by 0 bases and J by 5 bases, with 10 bases between the two germline ends. CDR3 region: CATSRDRGGTEAFF. The CDR3 coding sequence is TGTGCCACCAGCAGAGACAGGGGTGGGACTGAAGCTTTCTTT.

This clonotype was counted a few times. The rearrangement links TRBV20-1 to TRBJ1-1, with D perhaps TRBD1 (6 bases). The CDR3 consists of 15 residues. CDR1 and CDR2 (germline): DFQATT, SNEGSKA (reference sequence). V was pared by 6 bases and J by 2 bases, with 19 bases between. CDR3 DNA: TGCAGTGCCATAAGTGGGGGGGGCGTAAACACTGAAGCTTTCTTT. This gives the protein CSAISGGGVNTEAFF.

This clonotype has only a few counts. This chain links TRBV10-2 with TRBJ2-7, with TRBD2 as a possible D gene (7 bases). The CDR3 consists of 15 residues. From germline, CDR1 is WSHSY and CDR2 SAAADI. Trimming stripped 5 bases from V and 5 bases from J, with 19 bases between. In nucleotides, the CDR3 is TGCGCCAGCAGTTTCTCGGGAGGTACAGGGAACGAGCAGTACTTC. Protein sequence: CASSFSGGTGNEQYF.